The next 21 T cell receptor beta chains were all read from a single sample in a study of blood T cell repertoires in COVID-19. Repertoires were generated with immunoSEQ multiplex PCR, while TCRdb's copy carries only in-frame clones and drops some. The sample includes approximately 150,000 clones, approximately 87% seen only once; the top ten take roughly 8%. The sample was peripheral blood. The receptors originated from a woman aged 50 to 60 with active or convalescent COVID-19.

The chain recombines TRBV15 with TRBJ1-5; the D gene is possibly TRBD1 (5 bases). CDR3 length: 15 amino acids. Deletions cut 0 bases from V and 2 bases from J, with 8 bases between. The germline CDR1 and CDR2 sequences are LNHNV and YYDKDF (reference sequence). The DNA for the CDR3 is TGTGCCACCAGCAGAGATCCGGGGGGCAATCAGCCCCAGCATTTT. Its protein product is CATSRDPGGNQPQHF.

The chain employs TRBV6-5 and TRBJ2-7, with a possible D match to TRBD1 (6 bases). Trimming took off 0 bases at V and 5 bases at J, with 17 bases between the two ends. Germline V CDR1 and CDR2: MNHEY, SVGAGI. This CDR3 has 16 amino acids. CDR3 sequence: CASSYSKSQGNHEQYF. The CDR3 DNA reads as TGTGCCAGCAGTTACTCGAAAAGCCAGGGGAACCACGAGCAGTACTTC.

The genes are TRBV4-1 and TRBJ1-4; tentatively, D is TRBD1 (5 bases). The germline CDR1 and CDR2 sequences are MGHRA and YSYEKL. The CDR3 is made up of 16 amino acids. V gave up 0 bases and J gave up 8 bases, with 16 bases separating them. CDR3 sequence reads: CASSQDLSGVREKLFF. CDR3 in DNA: TGCGCCAGCAGCCAAGATCTGTCGGGGGTACGGGAAAAACTGTTTTTT.

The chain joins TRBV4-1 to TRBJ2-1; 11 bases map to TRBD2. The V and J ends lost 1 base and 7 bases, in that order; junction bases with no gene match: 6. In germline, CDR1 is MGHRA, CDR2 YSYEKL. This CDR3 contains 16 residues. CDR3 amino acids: CASSQGLAGMNNEQFF. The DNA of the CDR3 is TGCGCCAGCAGCCAAGGACTAGCGGGAATGAATAATGAGCAGTTCTTC.

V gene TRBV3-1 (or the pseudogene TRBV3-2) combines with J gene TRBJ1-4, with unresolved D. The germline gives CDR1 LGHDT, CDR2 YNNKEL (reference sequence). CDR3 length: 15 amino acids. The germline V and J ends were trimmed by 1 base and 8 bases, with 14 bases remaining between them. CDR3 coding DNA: TGTGCCAGCAGCCAAGGGGAGGTGGAAGGGGAAAAACTGTTTTTT. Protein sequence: CASSQGEVEGEKLFF.

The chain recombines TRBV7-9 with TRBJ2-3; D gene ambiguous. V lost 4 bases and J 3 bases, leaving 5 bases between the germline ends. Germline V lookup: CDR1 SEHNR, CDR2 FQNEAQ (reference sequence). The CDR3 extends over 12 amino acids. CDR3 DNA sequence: TGTGCCAGCAGCTGGGCTACAGATACGCAGTATTTT. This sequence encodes CASSWATDTQYF.

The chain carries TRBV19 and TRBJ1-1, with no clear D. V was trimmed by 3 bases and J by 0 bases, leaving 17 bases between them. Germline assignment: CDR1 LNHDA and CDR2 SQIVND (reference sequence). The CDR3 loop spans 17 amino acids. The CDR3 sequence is CASSIMNPAGMNTEAFF. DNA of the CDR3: TGTGCCAGTAGTATTATGAACCCGGCGGGCATGAACACTGAAGCTTTCTTT.

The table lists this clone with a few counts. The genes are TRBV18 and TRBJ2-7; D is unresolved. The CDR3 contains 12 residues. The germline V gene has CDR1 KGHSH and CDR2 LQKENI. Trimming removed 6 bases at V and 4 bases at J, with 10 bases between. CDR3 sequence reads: CASSDISYEQYF. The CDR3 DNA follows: TGTGCCAGCTCTGACATTTCTTACGAGCAGTACTTC.

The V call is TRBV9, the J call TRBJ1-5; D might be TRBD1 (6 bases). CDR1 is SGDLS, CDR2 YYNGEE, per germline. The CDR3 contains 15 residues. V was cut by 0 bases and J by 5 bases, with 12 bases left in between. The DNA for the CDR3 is TGTGCCAGCAGCGTAGGGGAGGGGGGACATCAGCCCCAGCATTTT. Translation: CASSVGEGGHQPQHF.

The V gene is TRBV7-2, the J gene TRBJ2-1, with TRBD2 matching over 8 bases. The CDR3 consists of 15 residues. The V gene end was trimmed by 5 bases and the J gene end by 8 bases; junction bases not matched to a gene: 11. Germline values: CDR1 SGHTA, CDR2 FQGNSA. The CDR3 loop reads CASSPSAGAGYEQFF. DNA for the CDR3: TGTGCCAGCAGCCCCTCAGCGGGGGCCGGGTATGAGCAGTTCTTC.

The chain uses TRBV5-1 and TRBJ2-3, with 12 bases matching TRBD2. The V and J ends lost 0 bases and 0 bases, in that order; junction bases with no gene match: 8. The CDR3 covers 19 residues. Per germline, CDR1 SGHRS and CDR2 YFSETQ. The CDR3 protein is CASSLEPGLAGLSTDTQYF. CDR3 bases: TGCGCCAGCAGCTTGGAACCGGGACTAGCGGGTCTTAGCACAGATACGCAGTATTTT.

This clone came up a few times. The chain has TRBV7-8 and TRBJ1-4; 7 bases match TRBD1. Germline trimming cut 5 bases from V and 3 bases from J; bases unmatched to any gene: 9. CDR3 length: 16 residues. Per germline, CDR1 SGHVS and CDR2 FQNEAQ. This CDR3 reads CASSPPRGTANEKLFF. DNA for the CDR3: TGTGCCAGCAGCCCACCTAGGGGGACAGCTAATGAAAAACTGTTTTTT.

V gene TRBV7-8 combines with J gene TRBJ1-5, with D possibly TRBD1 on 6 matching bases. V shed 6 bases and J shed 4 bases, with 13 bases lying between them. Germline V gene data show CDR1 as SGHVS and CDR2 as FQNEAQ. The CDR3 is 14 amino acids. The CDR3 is CASRSTTGNQPQHF. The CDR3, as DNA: TGTGCCAGCAGATCCACTACAGGGAATCAGCCCCAGCATTTT.

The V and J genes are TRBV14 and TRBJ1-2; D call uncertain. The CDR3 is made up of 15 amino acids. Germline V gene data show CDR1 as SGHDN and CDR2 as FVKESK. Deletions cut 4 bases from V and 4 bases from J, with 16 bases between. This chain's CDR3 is CASSLFNEGTYGYTF. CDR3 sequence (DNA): TGTGCCAGCAGCCTCTTCAACGAGGGCACCTATGGCTACACCTTC.

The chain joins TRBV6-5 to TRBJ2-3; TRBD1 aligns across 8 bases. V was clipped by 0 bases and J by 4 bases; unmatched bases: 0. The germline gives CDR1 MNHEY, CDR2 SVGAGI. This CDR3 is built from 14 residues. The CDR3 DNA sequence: TGTGCCAGCAGTTACTCGACAGGGGCAGATACGCAGTATTTT. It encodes CASSYSTGADTQYF.

The CDR3 loop is CASSAYRGYTGELFF. The CDR3 region has the DNA TGTGCCAGCAGCGCATACAGGGGTTACACCGGGGAGCTGTTTTTT. The V gene is TRBV9, the J gene TRBJ2-2, with TRBD1 matching 7 bases. This CDR3 is built from 15 residues. With V trimmed by 3 bases and J by 3 bases, 5 bases remained unmatched. The germline CDR1 and CDR2 sequences are SGDLS and YYNGEE.

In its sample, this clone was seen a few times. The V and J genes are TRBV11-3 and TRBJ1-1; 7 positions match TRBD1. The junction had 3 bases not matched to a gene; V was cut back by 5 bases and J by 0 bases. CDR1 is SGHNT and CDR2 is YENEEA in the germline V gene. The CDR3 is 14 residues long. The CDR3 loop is CASSKQGMNTEAFF. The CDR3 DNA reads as TGTGCCAGCAGCAAACAGGGGATGAACACTGAAGCTTTCTTT.

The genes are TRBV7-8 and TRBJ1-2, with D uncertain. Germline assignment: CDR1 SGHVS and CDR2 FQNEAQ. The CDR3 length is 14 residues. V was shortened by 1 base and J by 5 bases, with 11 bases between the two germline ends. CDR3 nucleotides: TGTGCCAGCAGCTTAGAGACCAACGGGTATGGCTACACCTTC. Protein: CASSLETNGYGYTF. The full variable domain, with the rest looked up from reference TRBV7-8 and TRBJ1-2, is GAGVSQSPRYKVAKRGQDVALRCDPISGHVSLFWYQQALGQGPEFLTYFQNEAQLDKSGLPSDRFFAERPEGSVSTLKIQRTQQEDSAVYLCASSLETNGYGYTFGSGTRLTVV.

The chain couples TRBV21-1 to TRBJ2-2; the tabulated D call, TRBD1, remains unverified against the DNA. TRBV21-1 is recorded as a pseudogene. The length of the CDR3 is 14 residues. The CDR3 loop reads CASIPSENTGELFF. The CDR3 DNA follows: TGTGCCAGCATCCCTTCAGAGAACACCGGGGAGCTGTTTTTT.

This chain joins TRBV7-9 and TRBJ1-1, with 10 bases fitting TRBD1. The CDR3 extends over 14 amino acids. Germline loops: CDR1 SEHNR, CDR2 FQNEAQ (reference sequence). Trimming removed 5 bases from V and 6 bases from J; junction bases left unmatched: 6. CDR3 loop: CASSPNGTGAEAFF. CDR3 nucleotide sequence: TGTGCCAGCAGCCCGAACGGGACAGGGGCTGAAGCTTTCTTT.

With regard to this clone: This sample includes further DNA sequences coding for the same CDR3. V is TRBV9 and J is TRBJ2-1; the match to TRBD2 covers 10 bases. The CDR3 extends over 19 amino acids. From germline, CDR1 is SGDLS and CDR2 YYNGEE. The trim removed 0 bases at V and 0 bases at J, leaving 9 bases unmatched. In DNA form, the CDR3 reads TGTGCCAGCAGCGTAGACCCCACTAGCGGGGTTAGCTCCTACAATGAGCAGTTCTTC. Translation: CASSVDPTSGVSSYNEQFF.